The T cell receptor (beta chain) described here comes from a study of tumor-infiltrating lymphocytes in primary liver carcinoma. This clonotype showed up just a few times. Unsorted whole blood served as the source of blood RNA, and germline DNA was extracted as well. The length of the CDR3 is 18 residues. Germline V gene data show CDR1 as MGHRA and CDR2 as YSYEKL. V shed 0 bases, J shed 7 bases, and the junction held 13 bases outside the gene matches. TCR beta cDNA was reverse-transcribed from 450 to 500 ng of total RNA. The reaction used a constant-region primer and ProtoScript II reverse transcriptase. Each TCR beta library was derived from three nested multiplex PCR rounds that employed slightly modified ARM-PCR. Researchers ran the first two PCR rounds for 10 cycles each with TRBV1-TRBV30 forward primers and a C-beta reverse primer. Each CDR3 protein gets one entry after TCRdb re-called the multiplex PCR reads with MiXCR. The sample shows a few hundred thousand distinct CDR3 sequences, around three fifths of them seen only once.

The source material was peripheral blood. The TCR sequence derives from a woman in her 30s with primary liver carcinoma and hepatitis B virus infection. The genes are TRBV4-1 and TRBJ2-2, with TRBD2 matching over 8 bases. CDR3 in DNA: TGCGCCAGCAGCCAAGATCTGGCGAGCGGGAGTTTGGGCGGGGAGCTGTTTTTT. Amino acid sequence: CASSQDLASGSLGGELFF.